The 18 T cell receptor beta chains presented below share a single source sample, sequenced in a study of blood T cell repertoires in COVID-19. Method: immunoSEQ multiplex PCR; TCRdb's copy keeps in-frame clones and lacks some. The sample yields approximately 210,000 clones, around 83% seen once. Sequencing was performed on peripheral blood. These receptors were obtained from a man aged 50-60 years with active or convalescent COVID-19.

The chain employs TRBV19 and TRBJ1-5; maybe TRBD1 (6 bases). The CDR3 loop spans 14 amino acids. Germline values: CDR1 LNHDA, CDR2 SQIVND (reference sequence). V dropped 8 bases and J dropped 4 bases, with 15 bases sitting between them. CDR3 DNA: TGTGCCAGTGCCACAGGGTCTTTTAATCAGCCCCAGCATTTT. Protein: CASATGSFNQPQHF.

V is TRBV4-3 and J is TRBJ2-7; 11 nucleotides align to TRBD2. Germline loops: CDR1 LGHNA, CDR2 YSLEER. The CDR3 contains 15 residues. V lost 4 bases to trimming and J lost 3 bases; unmatched junction nucleotides: 5. This chain's CDR3 is CASSRTSGGIYEQYF. As DNA, the CDR3 is TGCGCCAGCAGCCGAACTAGCGGGGGCATCTACGAGCAGTACTTC.

The V gene is TRBV6-1, the J gene TRBJ1-5; D not certain. This CDR3 spans 17 amino acids. Germline lookup yields CDR1 MNHNS and CDR2 SASEGT. Trimming removed 0 bases from V and 4 bases from J, with 16 bases in between. CDR3 sequence (DNA): TGTGCCAGCAGTGAAGCGCTCTTGGGCAGGCATAATCAGCCCCAGCATTTT. Translation: CASSEALLGRHNQPQHF.

V and J are TRBV28 and TRBJ1-5, with D perhaps TRBD1 (5 bases). Trimming cost V 2 bases and J 2 bases, with 13 bases left between them. The CDR3 contains 16 residues. Germline CDR1 is MDHEN and CDR2 is SYDVKM. CDR3 sequence reads: CASSLVRGTGNQPQHF. In DNA, the CDR3 is TGTGCCAGCAGTTTAGTAAGGGGTACGGGCAATCAGCCCCAGCATTTT.

The rearrangement uses TRBV9 and TRBJ2-3; TRBD2 agrees at 10 bases. V dropped 0 bases and J dropped 3; count of bases not matched to a gene: 1. This CDR3 region has 15 residues. Germline CDR1 reads SGDLS; CDR2 reads YYNGEE. CDR3 protein: CASSVATSGTDTQYF. CDR3 coding DNA: TGTGCCAGCAGCGTAGCGACTAGCGGGACAGATACGCAGTATTTT.

This clone has more than one count but fewer than ten. The genes are TRBV7-3 and TRBJ2-1; TRBD2 matches 11 bases. The CDR3 totals 15 residues. Germline V gives CDR1 SGHTA, CDR2 FQGTGA. With V trimmed by 4 bases and J by 4 bases, 3 bases remained unmatched. The CDR3 coding sequence is TGTGCCAGCAGCTCCGGGACTAGCGGATACAATGAGCAGTTCTTC. Translating gives CASSSGTSGYNEQFF.

V is TRBV14 and J is TRBJ1-1, with D perhaps TRBD1 (5 bases). Between the trimmed V and J ends, which lost 3 bases and 1 base, there was a span of 6 bases. The CDR3 contains 13 residues. Germline-derived CDR1 and CDR2 are SGHDN and FVKESK. The CDR3 nucleotides are TGTGCCAGCAGCCACGGGGGGAACACTGAAGCTTTCTTT. This sequence encodes CASSHGGNTEAFF.

Only one count was recorded for this clone. V gene TRBV2 combines with J gene TRBJ2-5, with TRBD2 matching 9 bases. With 5 bases clipped from V and 0 bases from J, the junction kept 10 bases outside the gene matches. Germline CDR1 SNHLY, CDR2 FYNNEI. The CDR3 extends over 17 amino acids. The CDR3 DNA reads as TGTGCCAGCAGTCTCAATATAGCGGGGGCAGACCAAGAGACCCAGTACTTC. Amino acids: CASSLNIAGADQETQYF.

This clone was picked up one time. The J gene is TRBJ2-3, the V gene TRBV6-5; the match to TRBD2 covers 7 bases. The CDR3 contains 15 residues. The germline V gene has CDR1 MNHEY and CDR2 SVGAGI. Trimming took 7 bases from V and 4 from J; bases not matched to a gene: 11. CDR3 amino acids: CASTEGGRIPDTQYF. The CDR3 DNA sequence: TGTGCCAGCACCGAAGGCGGGAGAATCCCAGATACGCAGTATTTT.

The gene calls are TRBV7-9 and TRBJ2-5; D is possibly TRBD1 (5 bases). The CDR3 loop spans 16 amino acids. The V and J ends lost 0 bases and 0 bases respectively, with 11 bases between them. From germline, CDR1 is SEHNR and CDR2 FQNEAQ (reference sequence). CDR3 DNA: TGTGCCAGCAGCTTAGCGCGCAGACAGTACCAAGAGACCCAGTACTTC. It specifies CASSLARRQYQETQYF.

The V and J genes are TRBV11-2 and TRBJ1-4, with 10 bases aligning to TRBD1. Germline V gene lookup returns CDR1 SGHAT and CDR2 FQNNGV. The CDR3 length is 15 residues. The junction had 9 bases not matched to a gene; V was cut back by 7 bases and J by 7 bases. The CDR3 sequence: CASTGGTGEAEKLFF. The CDR3 DNA reads TGTGCCAGCACCGGGGGGACAGGGGAGGCTGAAAAACTGTTTTTT.

CDR3 DNA: TGTGCCAGCAGCCCCCGCGGGAGAGGGGGATATATGGACATTCAGTACTTC. It yields the protein CASSPRGRGGYMDIQYF. The chain joins TRBV7-2 to TRBJ2-4, with D possibly being TRBD2 (7 bases). The CDR3 runs to 17 residues. V lost 5 bases, J lost 8 bases, and 25 bases lay in between. The germline CDR1 and CDR2 sequences are SGHTA and FQGNSA.

This clone came up a few times. The DNA of the CDR3 is TGTGCCAGCGGAACGGGACAGGGCTCGAACACCGGGGAGCTGTTTTTT. The encoded protein is CASGTGQGSNTGELFF. V and J are TRBV9 and TRBJ2-2; 9 bases are shared with TRBD1. V dropped 7 bases and J dropped 0; count of bases not matched to a gene: 7. CDR1 is SGDLS, CDR2 YYNGEE, per germline. The CDR3 runs to 16 residues.

V and J are TRBV4-1 and TRBJ1-2; D gene uncertain. The germline V and J ends were trimmed by 1 base and 1 base, with 13 bases remaining between them. Germline V lookup: CDR1 MGHRA, CDR2 YSYEKL. This CDR3 region has 16 residues. CDR3 sequence: CASSQVLWRDNYGYTF. The CDR3 DNA is TGCGCCAGCAGCCAAGTCCTTTGGCGGGATAACTATGGCTACACCTTC.

This chain links TRBV30 with TRBJ1-3; 8 bases are a match to TRBD1. Germline V CDR1 and CDR2: GTSNPN, SVGIG (reference sequence). This CDR3 comprises 16 residues. Trimming removed 8 bases from V and 2 bases from J; junction bases left unmatched: 14. CDR3 protein: CASDRGGQWTGNTIYF. CDR3 in DNA: TGTGCCAGCGACAGGGGAGGGCAATGGACTGGAAACACCATATATTTT.

This chain joins TRBV28 and TRBJ1-3; no definite D call. Germline lookup yields CDR1 MDHEN and CDR2 SYDVKM. This CDR3 region has 15 residues. Trimming stripped 3 bases from V and 1 base from J, with 10 bases between. The CDR3 spells CASSFPSPSGNTIYF. The CDR3 nucleotides read TGTGCCAGCAGTTTCCCCTCCCCGTCTGGAAACACCATATATTTT.

The chain is built from TRBV28 and TRBJ2-5, with 8 bases identical to TRBD1. Germline V gives CDR1 MDHEN, CDR2 SYDVKM. The CDR3 spans 14 residues. The V gene end was trimmed by 6 bases and the J gene end by 5 bases; junction bases not matched to a gene: 8. The CDR3, as DNA: TGTGCCAGCAGCCGTGACAGGGGAACGGAGACCCAGTACTTC. Residues: CASSRDRGTETQYF.

V and J are TRBV5-5 and TRBJ1-1; 7 positions agree with TRBD1. V was clipped by 0 bases and J by 1 base; unmatched bases: 3. This CDR3 comprises 15 residues. CDR1 and CDR2 from the germline V gene are SGHKS and YYEKEE (reference sequence). CDR3 region: CASSLEGGPNTEAFF. In DNA form, the CDR3 reads TGTGCCAGCAGCTTGGAAGGGGGCCCGAACACTGAAGCTTTCTTT.